This T cell receptor beta chain comes out of a study of blood T cells in healthy people across ages. The use of a sample-barcoded 5' primer and a J-beta primer mix characterized a second PCR of 7 to 11 cycles. TCRdb re-derived calls from the 5' RACE reads in MiXCR, one entry per CDR3 protein. The sample includes about 1,000,000 distinct CDR3 sequences, more than 40% of them seen just once. The CDR3 runs 14 residues. With 0 bases removed from V and 8 bases from J, the gap between germline ends came to 10 bases. Germline V gene data show CDR1 as LGHNA and CDR2 as YSLEER. J is TRBJ1-4 and V is TRBV4-3; D unclear. This clonotype was obtained from a woman aged 55-69 years in good health. Sequenced sample: blood. The CDR3 DNA reads as TGCGCCAGCAGCCAAGACTTCTGGCTGGAAAAACTGTTTTTT. This codes for CASSQDFWLEKLFF.